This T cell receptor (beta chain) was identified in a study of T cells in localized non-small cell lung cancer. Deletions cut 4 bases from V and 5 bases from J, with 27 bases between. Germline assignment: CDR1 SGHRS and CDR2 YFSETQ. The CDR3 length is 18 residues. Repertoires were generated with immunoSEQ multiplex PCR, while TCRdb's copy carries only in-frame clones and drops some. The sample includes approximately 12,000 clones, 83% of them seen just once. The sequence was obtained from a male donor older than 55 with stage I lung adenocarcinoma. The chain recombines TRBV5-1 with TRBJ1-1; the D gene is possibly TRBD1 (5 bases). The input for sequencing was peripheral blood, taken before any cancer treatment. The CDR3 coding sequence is TGCGCCAGCAGCAAGAATACAGGACGAAGGACCGTAGGGACTGAAGCTTTCTTT. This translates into CASSKNTGRRTVGTEAFF.